Here is one T cell receptor (beta chain) with its context. Its antigen is unknown. In building TCR beta libraries, iRepertoire HTBI primers were used together with Arm-PCR of CDR3 regions. In the original analysis: Sequenced samples collectively carried under 75 TRBV and 11 to 15 TRBJ segments. MiXCR, run by TCRdb on the multiplex PCR reads, gives a single entry per CDR3 protein. Clone size and V and J calls follow TCRdb, not the original study. The sample lists 350,000 to 500,000 distinct CDR3 sequences, about 17% occurring once. Regarding time point: newly diagnosed GD, antithyroid drugs for less than 3 months. Isolated PBMC RNA provided the starting material for the TCR library. The sample belongs to a study of regulatory T cells in long-lasting Graves disease. Study-wide results and caveats: Sampling was limited to peripheral blood rather than thyroid tissue.

The CDR3 runs to 18 residues. V was clipped by 2 bases and J by 2 bases, with 16 bases between them. The germline gives CDR1 MNHEY, CDR2 SMNVEV (reference sequence). The data were also submitted as part of a second study, on T cells in Graves' hyperthyroidism and ophthalmopathy.

This chain joins TRBV27 and TRBJ2-6; D unclear. The TCR originated in a woman in her 30s with Graves disease. The sequences come from peripheral blood mononuclear cells (PBMCs), collected at new diagnosis, from a patient treated with antithyroid drugs. The DNA for the CDR3 is TGTGCCAGCAGTTTACGCTTCTTTCGGGCAGCTGGGGCCAACGTCCTGACTTTC. This gives the protein CASSLRFFRAAGANVLTF.